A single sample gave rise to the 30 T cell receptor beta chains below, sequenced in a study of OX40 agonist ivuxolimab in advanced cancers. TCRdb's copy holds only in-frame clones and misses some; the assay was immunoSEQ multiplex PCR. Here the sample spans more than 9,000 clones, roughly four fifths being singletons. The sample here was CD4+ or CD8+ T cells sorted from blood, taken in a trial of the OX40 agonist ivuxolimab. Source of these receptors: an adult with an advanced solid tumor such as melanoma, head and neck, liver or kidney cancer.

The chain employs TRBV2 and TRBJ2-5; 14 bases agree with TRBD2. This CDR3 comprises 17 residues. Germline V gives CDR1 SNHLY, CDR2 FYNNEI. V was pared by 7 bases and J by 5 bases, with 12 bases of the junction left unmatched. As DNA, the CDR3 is TGTGCCAGCAAGACTAGCGGGGGGGCCGGACTGCTGGAGACCCAGTACTTC. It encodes CASKTSGGAGLLETQYF.

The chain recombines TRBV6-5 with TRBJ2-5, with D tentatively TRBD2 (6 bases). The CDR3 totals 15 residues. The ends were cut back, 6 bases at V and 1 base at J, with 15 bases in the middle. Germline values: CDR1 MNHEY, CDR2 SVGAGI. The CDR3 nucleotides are TGTGCCAGCAGCTCTGGCGGGGTTTTCCAAGAGACCCAGTACTTC. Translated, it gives CASSSGGVFQETQYF.

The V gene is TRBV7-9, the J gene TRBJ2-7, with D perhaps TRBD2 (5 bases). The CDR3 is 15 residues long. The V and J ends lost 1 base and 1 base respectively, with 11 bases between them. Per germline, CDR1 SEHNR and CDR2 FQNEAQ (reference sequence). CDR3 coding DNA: TGTGCCAGCAGCTTAGGGGCCACGGGGTCCTACGAGCAGTACTTC. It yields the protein CASSLGATGSYEQYF.

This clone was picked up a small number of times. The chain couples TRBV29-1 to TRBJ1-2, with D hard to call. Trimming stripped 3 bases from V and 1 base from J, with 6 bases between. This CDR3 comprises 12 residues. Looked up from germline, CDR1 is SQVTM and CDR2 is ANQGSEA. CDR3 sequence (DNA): TGCAGCGTTGACCCGGATAACTATGGCTACACCTTC. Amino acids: CSVDPDNYGYTF.

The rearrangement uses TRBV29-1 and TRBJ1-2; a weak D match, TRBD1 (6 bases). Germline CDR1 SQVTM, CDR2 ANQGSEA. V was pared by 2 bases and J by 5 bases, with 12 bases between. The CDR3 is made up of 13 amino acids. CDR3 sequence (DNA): TGCAGCGTTGAATCCGGTACAGGGTATGGCTACACCTTC. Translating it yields CSVESGTGYGYTF.

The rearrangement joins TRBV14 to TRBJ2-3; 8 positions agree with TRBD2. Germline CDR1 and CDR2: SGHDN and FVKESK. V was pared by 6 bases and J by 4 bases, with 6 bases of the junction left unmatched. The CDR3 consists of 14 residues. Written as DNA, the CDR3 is TGTGCCAGCAGGCGCAGCGGGGGTTCAGATACGCAGTATTTT. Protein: CASRRSGGSDTQYF.

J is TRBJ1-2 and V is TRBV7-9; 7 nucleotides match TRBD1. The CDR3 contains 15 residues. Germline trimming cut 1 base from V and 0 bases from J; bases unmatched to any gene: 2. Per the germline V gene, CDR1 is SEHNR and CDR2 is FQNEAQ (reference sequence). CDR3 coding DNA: TGTGCCAGCAGCTTAGGGGACAGTCCTAACTATGGCTACACCTTC. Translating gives CASSLGDSPNYGYTF.

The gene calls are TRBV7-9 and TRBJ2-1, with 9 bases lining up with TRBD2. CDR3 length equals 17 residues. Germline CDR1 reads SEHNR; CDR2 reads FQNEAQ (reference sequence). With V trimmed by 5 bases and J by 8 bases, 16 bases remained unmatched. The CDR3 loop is CASSPGGAGGPQDEQFF. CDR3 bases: TGTGCCAGCAGCCCGGGGGGAGCGGGGGGTCCGCAGGATGAGCAGTTCTTC.

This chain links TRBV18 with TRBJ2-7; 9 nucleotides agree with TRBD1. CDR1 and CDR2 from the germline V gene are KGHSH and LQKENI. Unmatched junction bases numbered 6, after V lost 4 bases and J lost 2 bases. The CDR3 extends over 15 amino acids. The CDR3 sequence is CASSLQGAGAYEQYF. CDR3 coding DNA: TGTGCCAGCTCACTACAGGGGGCGGGAGCCTACGAGCAGTACTTC.

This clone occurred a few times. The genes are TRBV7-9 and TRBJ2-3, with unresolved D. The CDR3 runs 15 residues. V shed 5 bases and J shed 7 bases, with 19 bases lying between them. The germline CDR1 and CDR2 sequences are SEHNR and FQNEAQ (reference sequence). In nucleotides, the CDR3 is TGTGCCAGCAGCGAAACTAAGGTTAGACGGTATACGCAGTATTTT. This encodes CASSETKVRRYTQYF. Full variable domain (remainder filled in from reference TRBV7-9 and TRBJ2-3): DTGVSQNPRHKITKRGQNVTFRCDPISEHNRLYWYRQTLGQGPEFLTYFQNEAQLEKSRLLSDRFSAERPKGSFSTLEIQRTEQGDSAMYLCASSETKVRRYTQYFGPGTRLTVL.

The CDR3 DNA reads TGTGCCAGCAAGAACACAATGCAGGGAATCGACGAGCAGTACTTC. It codes for CASKNTMQGIDEQYF. The genes are TRBV11-1 and TRBJ2-7, with D perhaps TRBD1 (5 bases). The V gene's germline CDR1 is SGHAT and CDR2 FQDESV (reference sequence). The ends were cut back, 7 bases at V and 5 bases at J, with 21 bases in the middle. CDR3 size: 15 residues.

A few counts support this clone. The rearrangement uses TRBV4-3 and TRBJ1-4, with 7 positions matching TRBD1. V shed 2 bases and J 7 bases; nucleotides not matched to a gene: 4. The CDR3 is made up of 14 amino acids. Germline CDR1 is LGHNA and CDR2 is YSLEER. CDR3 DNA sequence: TGCGCCAGCAGCCAAACAGGGGAAGGTGAAAAACTGTTTTTT. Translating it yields CASSQTGEGEKLFF.

The CDR3, as DNA: TGCAGCGTCGGGGATCCAGGGTGGGAGCAGTACTTC. This gives the protein CSVGDPGWEQYF. The V call is TRBV29-1, the J call TRBJ2-7; the D call may be TRBD1 or TRBD2 (5 bases each). CDR3 length equals 12 residues. V was pared by 6 bases and J by 7 bases, with 16 bases between. Germline loops: CDR1 SQVTM, CDR2 ANQGSEA.

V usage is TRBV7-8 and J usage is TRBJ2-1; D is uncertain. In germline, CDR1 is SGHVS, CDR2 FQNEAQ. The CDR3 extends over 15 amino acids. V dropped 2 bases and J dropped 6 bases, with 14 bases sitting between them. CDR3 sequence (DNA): TGTGCCAGCAGCTTAAACGGCCAGATTGGCAATGAGCAGTTCTTC. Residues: CASSLNGQIGNEQFF.

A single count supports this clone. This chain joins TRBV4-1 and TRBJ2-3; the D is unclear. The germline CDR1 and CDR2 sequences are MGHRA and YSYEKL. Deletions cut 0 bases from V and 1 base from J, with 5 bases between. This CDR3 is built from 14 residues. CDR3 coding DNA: TGCGCCAGCAGCCAAGACTATGGCACAGATACGCAGTATTTT. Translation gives CASSQDYGTDTQYF.

CDR3 sequence: CASSASDTQYF. CDR3 nucleotides: TGTGCCAGCAGCGCCTCAGATACGCAGTATTTT. This chain joins TRBV7-5 and TRBJ2-3. TRBV7-5 is annotated as a pseudogene. This CDR3 contains 11 residues.

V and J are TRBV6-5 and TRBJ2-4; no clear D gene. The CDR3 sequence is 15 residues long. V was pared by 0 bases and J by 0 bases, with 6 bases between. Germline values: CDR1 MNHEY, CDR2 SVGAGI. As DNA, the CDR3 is TGTGCCAGCAGTTACTCCCAGTTAGCCAAAAACATTCAGTACTTC. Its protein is CASSYSQLAKNIQYF.

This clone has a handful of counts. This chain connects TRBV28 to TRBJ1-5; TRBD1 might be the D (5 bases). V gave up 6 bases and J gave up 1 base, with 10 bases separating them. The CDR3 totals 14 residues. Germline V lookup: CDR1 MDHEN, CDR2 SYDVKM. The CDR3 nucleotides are TGTGCCAGCAGCAGAGACAGCAGCAATCAGCCCCAGCATTTT. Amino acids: CASSRDSSNQPQHF.

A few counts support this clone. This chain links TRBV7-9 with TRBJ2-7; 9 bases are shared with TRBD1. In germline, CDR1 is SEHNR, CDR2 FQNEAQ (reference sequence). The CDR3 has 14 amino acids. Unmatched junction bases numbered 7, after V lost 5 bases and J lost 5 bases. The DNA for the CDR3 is TGTGCCAGCAGCGCCCCGGGACAGGGCCACGAGCAGTACTTC. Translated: CASSAPGQGHEQYF. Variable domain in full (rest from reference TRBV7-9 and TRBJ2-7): DTGVSQNPRHKITKRGQNVTFRCDPISEHNRLYWYRQTLGQGPEFLTYFQNEAQLEKSRLLSDRFSAERPKGSFSTLEIQRTEQGDSAMYLCASSAPGQGHEQYFGPGTRLTVT.

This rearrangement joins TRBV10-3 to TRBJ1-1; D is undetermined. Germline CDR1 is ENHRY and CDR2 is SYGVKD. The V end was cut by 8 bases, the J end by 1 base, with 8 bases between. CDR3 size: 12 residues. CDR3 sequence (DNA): TGTGCCATCGGACGGGAGAACACTGAAGCTTTCTTT. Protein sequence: CAIGRENTEAFF.

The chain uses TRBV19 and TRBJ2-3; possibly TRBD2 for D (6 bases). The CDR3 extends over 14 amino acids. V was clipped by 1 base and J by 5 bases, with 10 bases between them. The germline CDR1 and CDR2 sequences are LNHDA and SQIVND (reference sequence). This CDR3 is CASSIVGGGDTQYF. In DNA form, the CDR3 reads TGTGCCAGTAGTATAGTTGGGGGAGGAGATACGCAGTATTTT.

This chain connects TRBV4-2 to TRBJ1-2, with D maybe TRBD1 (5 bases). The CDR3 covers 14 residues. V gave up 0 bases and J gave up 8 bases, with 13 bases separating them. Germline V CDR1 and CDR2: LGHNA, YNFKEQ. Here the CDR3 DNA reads TGTGCCAGCAGCCAAGATACCGGGACGGAAGGCTACACCTTC. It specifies CASSQDTGTEGYTF.

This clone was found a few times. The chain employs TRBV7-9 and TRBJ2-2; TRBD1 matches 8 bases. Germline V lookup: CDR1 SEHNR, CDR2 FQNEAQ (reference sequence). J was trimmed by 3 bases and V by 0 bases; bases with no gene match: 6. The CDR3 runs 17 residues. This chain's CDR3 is CASSLAGRGRDTGELFF. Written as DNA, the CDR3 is TGTGCCAGCAGCTTAGCGGGCAGGGGGCGCGACACCGGGGAGCTGTTTTTT.

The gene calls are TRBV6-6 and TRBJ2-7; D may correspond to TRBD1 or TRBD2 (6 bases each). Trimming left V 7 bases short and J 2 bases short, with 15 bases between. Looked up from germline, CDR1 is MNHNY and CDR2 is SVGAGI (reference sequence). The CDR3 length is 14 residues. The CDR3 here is CASNPRGVPYEQYF. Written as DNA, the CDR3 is TGTGCCAGCAACCCGAGGGGGGTTCCCTACGAGCAGTACTTC.

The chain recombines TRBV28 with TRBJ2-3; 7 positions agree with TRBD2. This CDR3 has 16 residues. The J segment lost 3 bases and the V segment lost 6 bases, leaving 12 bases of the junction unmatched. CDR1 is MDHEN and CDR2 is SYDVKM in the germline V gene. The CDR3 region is CASRNQLASWTDTQYF. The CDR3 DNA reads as TGTGCCAGCAGGAACCAACTAGCGTCATGGACAGATACGCAGTATTTT.

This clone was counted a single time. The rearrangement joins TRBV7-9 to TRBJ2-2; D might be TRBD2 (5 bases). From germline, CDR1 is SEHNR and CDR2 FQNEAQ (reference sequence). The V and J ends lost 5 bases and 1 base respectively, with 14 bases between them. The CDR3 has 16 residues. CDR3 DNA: TGTGCCAGCAGCCGTTTGAGGGCTGAGAACACCGGGGAGCTGTTTTTT. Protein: CASSRLRAENTGELFF.

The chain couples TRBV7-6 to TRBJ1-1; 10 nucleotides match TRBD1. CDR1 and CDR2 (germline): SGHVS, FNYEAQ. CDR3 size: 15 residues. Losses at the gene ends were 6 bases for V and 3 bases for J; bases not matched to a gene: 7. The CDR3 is CASSTGTGVDTEAFF. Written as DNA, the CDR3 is TGTGCCAGCAGTACCGGGACAGGGGTAGACACTGAAGCTTTCTTT.

The CDR3 loop reads CASSRETGTGIYNEQFF. The DNA of the CDR3 is TGTGCCAGCAGCCGAGAAACCGGGACAGGGATCTACAATGAGCAGTTCTTC. The chain combines TRBV27 with TRBJ2-1; 9 nucleotides line up with TRBD1. The CDR3 totals 17 residues. Germline V gene lookup returns CDR1 MNHEY and CDR2 SMNVEV (reference sequence). The V and J ends lost 6 bases and 3 bases, in that order; junction bases with no gene match: 12.

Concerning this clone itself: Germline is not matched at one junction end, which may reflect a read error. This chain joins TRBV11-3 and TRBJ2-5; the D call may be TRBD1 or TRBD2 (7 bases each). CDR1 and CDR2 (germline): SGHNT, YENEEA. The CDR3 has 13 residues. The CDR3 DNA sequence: TGTGCCAGCAGCTTAGACCCCAGGGGGGGGATGAACTTC. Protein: CASSLDPRGGMNF.

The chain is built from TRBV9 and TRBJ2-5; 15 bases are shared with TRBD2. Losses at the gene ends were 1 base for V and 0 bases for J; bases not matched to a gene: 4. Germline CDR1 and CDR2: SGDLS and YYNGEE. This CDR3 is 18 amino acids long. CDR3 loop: CASSVRGLAGGYQETQYF. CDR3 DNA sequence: TGTGCCAGCAGCGTACGTGGACTAGCGGGGGGGTACCAAGAGACCCAGTACTTC.